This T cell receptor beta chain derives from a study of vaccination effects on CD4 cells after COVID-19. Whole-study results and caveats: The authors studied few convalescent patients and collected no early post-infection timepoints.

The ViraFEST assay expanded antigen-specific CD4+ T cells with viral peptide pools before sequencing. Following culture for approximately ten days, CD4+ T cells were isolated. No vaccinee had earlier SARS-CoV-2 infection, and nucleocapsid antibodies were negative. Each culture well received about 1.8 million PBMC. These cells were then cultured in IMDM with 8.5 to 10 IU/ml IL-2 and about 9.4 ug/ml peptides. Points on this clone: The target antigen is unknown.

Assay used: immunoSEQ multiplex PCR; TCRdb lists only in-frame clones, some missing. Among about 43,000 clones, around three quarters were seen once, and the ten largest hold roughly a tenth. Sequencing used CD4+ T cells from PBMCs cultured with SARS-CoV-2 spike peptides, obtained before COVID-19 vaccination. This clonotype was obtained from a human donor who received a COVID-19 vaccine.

CDR3 region: CASSLREGGHEQYV. Written as DNA, the CDR3 is TGTGCCAGCAGTTTGCGTGAGGGGGGTCACGAGCAGTACGTC. The rearrangement links TRBV6-6 to TRBJ2-7; D tentatively reads TRBD1 or TRBD2 (6 bases each). Per the germline V gene, CDR1 is MNHNY and CDR2 is SVGAGI (reference sequence). Between the trimmed V and J ends, which lost 4 bases and 5 bases, there was a span of 15 bases. The CDR3 loop spans 14 amino acids.